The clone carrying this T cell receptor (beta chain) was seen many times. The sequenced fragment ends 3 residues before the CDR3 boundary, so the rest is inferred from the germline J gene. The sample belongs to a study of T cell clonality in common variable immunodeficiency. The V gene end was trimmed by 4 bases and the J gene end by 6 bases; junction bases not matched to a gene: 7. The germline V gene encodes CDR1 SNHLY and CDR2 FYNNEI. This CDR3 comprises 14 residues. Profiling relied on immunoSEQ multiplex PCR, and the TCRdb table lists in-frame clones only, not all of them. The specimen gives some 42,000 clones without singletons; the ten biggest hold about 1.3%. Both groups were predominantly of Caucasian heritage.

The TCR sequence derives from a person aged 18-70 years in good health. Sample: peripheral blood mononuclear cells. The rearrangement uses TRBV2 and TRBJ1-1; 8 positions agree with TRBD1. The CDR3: CASSGTGREAEAFF. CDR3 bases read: TGTGCCAGCAGTGGGACAGGGAGGGAGGCTGAA.